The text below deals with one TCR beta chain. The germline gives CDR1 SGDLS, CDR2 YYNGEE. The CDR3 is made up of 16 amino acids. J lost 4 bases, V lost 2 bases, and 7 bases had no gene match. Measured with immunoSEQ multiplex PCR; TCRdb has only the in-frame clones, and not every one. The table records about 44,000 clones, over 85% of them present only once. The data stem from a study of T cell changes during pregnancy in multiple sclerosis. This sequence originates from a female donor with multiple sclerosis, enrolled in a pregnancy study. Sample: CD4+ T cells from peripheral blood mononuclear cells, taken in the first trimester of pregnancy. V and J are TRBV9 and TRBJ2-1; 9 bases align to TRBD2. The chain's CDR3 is CASSVSGSGGYNEQFF. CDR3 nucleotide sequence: TGTGCCAGCAGCGTGAGTGGTAGCGGGGGTTACAATGAGCAGTTCTTC. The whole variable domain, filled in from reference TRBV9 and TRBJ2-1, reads DSGVTQTPKHLITATGQRVTLRCSPRSGDLSVYWYQQSLDQGLQFLIQYYNGEERAKGNILERFSAQQFPDLHSELNLSSLELGDSALYFCASSVSGSGGYNEQFFGPGTRLTVL.